This entry describes one TCR beta chain. The target antigen is unknown. The data originate from a study of T cell responses to AZD1222 COVID-19 vaccine. Germline trimming cut 2 bases from V and 5 bases from J; bases unmatched to any gene: 6. Germline lookup yields CDR1 KGHSH and CDR2 LQKENI. The CDR3 consists of 14 residues. Second-dose groups at about 4 or about 12 weeks were pooled. Study-level findings and limits: Of spike-specific TCRs, nearly half reportedly target regions left unmutated in variants. Possibly, clonal diversity was underestimated; donors were largely white British and included more females. After two AZD1222 doses, spike-specific TCR breadth and depth rose versus day 0.

Measured with immunoSEQ multiplex PCR; TCRdb has only the in-frame clones, and not every one. Of tens of thousands of clones listed, 80% are singletons. V gene TRBV18 combines with J gene TRBJ2-7, with TRBD1 matching over 7 bases. The sample in question was peripheral blood, obtained 28 days after the second AZD1222 dose. This clonotype was sampled from an adult who received the AZD1222 COVID-19 vaccine. Here the CDR3 DNA reads TGTGCCAGCTCACCAGGACAGGTGGTCCACGAGCAGTACTTC. It yields the protein CASSPGQVVHEQYF.